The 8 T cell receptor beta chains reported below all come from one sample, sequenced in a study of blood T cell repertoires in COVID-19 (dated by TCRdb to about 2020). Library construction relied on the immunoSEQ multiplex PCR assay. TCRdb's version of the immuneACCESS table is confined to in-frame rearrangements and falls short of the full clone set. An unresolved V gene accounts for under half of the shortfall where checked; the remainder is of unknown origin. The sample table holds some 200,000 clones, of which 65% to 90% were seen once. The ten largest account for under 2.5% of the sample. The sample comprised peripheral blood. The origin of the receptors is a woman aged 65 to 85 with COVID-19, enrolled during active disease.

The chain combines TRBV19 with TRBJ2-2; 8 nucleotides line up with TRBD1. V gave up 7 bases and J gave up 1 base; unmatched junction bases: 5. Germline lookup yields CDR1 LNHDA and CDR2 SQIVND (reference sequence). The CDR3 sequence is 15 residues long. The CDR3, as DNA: TGTGCCAGTACCCTCAGGGGGCTGAACACCGGGGAGCTGTTTTTT. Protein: CASTLRGLNTGELFF.

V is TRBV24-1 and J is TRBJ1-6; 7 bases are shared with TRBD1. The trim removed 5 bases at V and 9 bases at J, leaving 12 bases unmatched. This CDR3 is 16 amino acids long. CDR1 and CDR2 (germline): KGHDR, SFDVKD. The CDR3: CATSALDRAQISPLHF. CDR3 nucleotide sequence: TGTGCCACCAGTGCCTTAGACAGGGCCCAAATTTCACCCCTCCACTTT.

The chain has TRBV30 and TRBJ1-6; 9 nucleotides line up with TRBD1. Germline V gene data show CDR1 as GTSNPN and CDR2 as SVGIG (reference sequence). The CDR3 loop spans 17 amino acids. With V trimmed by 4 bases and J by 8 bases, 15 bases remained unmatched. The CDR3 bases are TGTGCCTGGACCGCCGGGACAGGGAGCTCGATGTATTCACCCCTCCACTTT. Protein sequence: CAWTAGTGSSMYSPLHF.

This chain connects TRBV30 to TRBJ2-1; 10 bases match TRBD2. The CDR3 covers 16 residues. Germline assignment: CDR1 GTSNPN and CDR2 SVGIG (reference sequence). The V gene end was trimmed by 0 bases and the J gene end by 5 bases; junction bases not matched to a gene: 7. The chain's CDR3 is CAWSVPLAGAHNEQFF. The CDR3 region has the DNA TGTGCCTGGAGTGTACCCCTAGCGGGGGCCCACAATGAGCAGTTCTTC.

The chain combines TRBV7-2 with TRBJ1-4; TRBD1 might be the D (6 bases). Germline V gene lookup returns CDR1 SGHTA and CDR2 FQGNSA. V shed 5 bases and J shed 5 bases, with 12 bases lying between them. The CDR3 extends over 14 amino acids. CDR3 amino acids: CASSPDRLNEKLFF. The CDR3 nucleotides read TGTGCCAGCAGCCCCGACAGGCTAAATGAAAAACTGTTTTTT.

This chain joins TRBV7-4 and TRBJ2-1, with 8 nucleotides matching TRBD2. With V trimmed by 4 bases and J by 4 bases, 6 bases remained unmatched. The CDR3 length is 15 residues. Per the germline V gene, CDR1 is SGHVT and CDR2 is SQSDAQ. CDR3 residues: CASSSSGSVYNEQFF. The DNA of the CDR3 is TGTGCCAGCAGCTCCAGCGGGAGCGTATACAATGAGCAGTTCTTC. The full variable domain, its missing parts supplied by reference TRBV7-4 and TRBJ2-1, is GAGVSQSPRYKVAKRGRDVALRCDSISGHVTLYWYRQTLGQGSEVLTYSQSDAQRDKSGRPSGRFSAERPERSVSTLKIQRTEQGDSAVYLCASSSSGSVYNEQFFGPGTRLTVL.

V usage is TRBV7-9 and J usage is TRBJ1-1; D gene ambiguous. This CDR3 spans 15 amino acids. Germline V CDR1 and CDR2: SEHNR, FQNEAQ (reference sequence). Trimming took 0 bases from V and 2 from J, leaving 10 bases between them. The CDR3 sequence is CASSLAWGVNTEAFF. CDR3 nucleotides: TGTGCCAGCAGCTTAGCGTGGGGAGTTAACACTGAAGCTTTCTTT.

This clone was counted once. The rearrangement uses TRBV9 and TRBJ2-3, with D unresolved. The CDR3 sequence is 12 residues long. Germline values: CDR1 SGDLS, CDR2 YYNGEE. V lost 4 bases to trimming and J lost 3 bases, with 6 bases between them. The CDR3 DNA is TGTGCCAGCAGCCCCCCGACAGATACGCAGTATTTT. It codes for CASSPPTDTQYF.